This T cell receptor beta chain was recorded in a study of shared clonotypes between healthy human individuals. The table came from immunoSEQ multiplex PCR; TCRdb's copy has only in-frame clones and leaves some out. Counted here are under 1,100,000 clones, approximately 80% occurring once; the ten biggest clones make up around 0.61%. A note on this clone: The antigen is not known.

Study-wide results and caveats: Non-shared clonotypes had lower generation probabilities than clonotypes shared by all four sorted-subset donors. Sampling was confined to blood; repertoires within tissues likely differ. Limitation of the genetic and exposure-history diversity represented came from the few donors. Naive subsets tended to show greater estimated richness than memory subsets.

The CDR3 runs to 16 residues. Trimming cost V 4 bases and J 1 base, with 15 bases left between them. Germline CDR1 and CDR2: LGHNA and YSLEER. The V gene is TRBV4-3, the J gene TRBJ2-3; D is possibly TRBD1 or TRBD2 (6 bases each). The sequence derives from a man aged 18 to 29 in good health. Some clones in this sample may be carry-over from other donors' samples. The sample consisted of memory CD4+ T cells from PBMCs. Subset meaning: CD45RA-negative fraction. The CDR3 protein is CASSRGASRGTDTQYF. CDR3 DNA: TGCGCCAGCAGCCGGGGGGCCTCCCGGGGCACAGATACGCAGTATTTT.